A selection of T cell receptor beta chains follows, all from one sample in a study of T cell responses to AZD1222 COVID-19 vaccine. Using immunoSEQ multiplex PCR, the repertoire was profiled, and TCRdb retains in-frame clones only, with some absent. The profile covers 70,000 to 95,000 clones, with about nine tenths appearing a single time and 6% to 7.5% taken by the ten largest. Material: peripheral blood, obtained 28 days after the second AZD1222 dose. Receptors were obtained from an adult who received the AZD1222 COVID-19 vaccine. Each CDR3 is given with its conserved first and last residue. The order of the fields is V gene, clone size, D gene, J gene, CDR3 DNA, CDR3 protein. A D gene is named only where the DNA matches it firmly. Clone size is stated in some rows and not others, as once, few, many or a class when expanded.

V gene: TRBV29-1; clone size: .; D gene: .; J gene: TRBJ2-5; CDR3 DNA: TGCAGCGTTCGCCCGAGAGAGACCCAGTACTTC; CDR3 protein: CSVRPRETQYF
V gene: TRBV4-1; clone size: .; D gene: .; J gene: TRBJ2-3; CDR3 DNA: TGCGCCAGCAGCCAAGGAGACAGGCACCTTACCACAGATACGCAGTATTTT; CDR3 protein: CASSQGDRHLTTDTQYF
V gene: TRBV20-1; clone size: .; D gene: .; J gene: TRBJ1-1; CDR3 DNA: TGCAGTGCTAGTATACCAGGGAACACTGAAGCTTTCTTT; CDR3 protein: CSASIPGNTEAFF
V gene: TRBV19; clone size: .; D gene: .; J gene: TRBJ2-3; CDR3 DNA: TGTGCCAGTAGTATAGAAAGTTATCGGGGGGCCCCAGATACGCAGTATTTT; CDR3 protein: CASSIESYRGAPDTQYF
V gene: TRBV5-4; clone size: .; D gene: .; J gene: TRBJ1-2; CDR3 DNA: TGTGCCAGCAGTTGGGACGTACTAAACTATGGCTACACCTTC; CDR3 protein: CASSWDVLNYGYTF
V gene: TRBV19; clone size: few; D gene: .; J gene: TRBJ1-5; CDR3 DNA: TGTGCCAGTGCAGGAGCTAGCAATCAGCCCCAGCATTTT; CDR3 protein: CASAGASNQPQHF
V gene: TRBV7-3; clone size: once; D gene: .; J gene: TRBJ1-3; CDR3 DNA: TGTGCCAGCAGCTTAAATGGTGGAAACACCATATATTTT; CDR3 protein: CASSLNGGNTIYF
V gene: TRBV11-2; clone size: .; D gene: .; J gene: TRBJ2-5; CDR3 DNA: TGTGCCAGCAGCTTAGTTACGGGCGGGGAGCAAGAGACCCAGTACTTC; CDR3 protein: CASSLVTGGEQETQYF
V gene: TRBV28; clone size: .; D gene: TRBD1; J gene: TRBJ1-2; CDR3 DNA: TGTGCCAGCAGTTCCCGAAAGGGACAGGGGTTTGGCTACACCTTC; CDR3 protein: CASSSRKGQGFGYTF
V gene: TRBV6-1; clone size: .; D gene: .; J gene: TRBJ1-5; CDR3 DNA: TGTGCCAGCAGTGAAATGAGCAATCAGCCCCAGCATTTT; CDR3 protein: CASSEMSNQPQHF
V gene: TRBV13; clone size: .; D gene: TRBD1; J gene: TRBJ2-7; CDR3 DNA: TGTGCCAGCAGCTTAAGGCAGGGGGCCTACGAGCAGTACTTC; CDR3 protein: CASSLRQGAYEQYF
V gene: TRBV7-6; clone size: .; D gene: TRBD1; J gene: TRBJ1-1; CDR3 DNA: TGTGCCAGCAGCTTAGGGGGTATGGGACAGTCCACTGAAGCTTTCTTT; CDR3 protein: CASSLGGMGQSTEAFF
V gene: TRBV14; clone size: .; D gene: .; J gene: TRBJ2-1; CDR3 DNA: TGTGCCAGCAGCTTAGCAGGCTCCTACAATGAGCAGTTCTTC; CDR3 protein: CASSLAGSYNEQFF
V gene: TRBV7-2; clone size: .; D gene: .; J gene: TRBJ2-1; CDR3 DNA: TGTGCCAGCAGCTTAGCTTTCGGGACAACCAATGAGCAGTTCTTC; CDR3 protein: CASSLAFGTTNEQFF
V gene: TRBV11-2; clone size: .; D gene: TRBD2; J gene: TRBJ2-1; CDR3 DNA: TGTGCCAGCAGCCACGGGGTAGCGGGAGTTCAGTTCTTC; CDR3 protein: CASSHGVAGVQFF
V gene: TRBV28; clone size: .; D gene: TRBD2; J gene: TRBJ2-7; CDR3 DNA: TGTGCCAGCATCGGGGGGCTAGCGGGCTACGAGCAGTACTTC; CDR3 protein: CASIGGLAGYEQYF
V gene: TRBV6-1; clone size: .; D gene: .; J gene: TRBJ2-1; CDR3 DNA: TGTGCCAGCAGTGGGAAGTGGGTAGGGCTAAGTAATGAGCAGTTCTTC; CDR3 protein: CASSGKWVGLSNEQFF
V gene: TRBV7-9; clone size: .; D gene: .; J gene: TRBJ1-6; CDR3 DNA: TGTGCCAGCAGCAAAAGGGACATTAATTCACCCCTCCACTTT; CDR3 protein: CASSKRDINSPLHF
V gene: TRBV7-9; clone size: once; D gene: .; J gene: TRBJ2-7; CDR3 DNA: TGTGCCAGCAGCTTAGTGGGACACGAGCAGTACTTC; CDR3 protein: CASSLVGHEQYF
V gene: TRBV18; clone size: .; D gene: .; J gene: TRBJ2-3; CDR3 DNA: TGTGCCAGCTCACCAATCCCGAACGTCCTGACAGATACGCAGTATTTT; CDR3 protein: CASSPIPNVLTDTQYF
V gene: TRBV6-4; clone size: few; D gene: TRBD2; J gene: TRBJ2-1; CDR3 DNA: TGTGCCAGCAGCTCCTGGACTAGCGGCGATTACAATGAGCAGTTCTTC; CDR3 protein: CASSSWTSGDYNEQFF
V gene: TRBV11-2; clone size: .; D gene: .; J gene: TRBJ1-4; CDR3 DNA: TGTGCCAGCAGCTTAGCGGGGTTGCGTGGGGCAACTAATGAAAAACTGTTTTTT; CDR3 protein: CASSLAGLRGATNEKLFF
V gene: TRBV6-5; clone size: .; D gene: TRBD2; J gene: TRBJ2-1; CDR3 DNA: TGTGCCAGCAGTTACGGGACTACAACAGAGGAGCAGTTCTTC; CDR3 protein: CASSYGTTTEEQFF
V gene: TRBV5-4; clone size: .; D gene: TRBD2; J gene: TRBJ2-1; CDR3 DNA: TGTGCCAGCAGCGGGGAGGGACTAGCGGTTAATGAGCAGTTCTTC; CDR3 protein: CASSGEGLAVNEQFF
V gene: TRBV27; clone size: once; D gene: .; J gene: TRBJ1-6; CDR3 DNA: TGTGCCAGCAGTTTAACAGGGTTAGGTTCACCCCTCCACTTT; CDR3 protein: CASSLTGLGSPLHF
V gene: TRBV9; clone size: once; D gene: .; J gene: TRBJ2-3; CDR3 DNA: TGTGCCAGCAGCTTTGGGGGTAGTTGGGCAGATACGCAGTATTTT; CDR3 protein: CASSFGGSWADTQYF
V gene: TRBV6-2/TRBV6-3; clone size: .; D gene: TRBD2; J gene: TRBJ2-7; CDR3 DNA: TGTGCCAGCAGTTACTCACCGGGACTAGCGTACCACGAGCAGTACTTC; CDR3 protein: CASSYSPGLAYHEQYF
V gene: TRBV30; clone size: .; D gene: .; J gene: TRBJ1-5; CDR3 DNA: TGTGCCTGGAGTGTAAGGGTCCTCAATCAGCCCCAGCATTTT; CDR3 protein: CAWSVRVLNQPQHF
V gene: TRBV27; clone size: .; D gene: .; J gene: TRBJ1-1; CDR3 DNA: TGTGCCAGCAGTGACTTGGCATGGGAAACTGAAGCTTTCTTT; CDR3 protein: CASSDLAWETEAFF
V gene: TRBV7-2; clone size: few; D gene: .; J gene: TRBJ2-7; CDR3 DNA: TGTGCCAGCAGCTTGCGGGAAAGCTACGAGCAGTACTTC; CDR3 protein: CASSLRESYEQYF
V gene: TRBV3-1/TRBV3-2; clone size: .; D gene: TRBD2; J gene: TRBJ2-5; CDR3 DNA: TGTGCCAGCAGCCTACTAGCGGAAGAGACCCAGTACTTC; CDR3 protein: CASSLLAEETQYF
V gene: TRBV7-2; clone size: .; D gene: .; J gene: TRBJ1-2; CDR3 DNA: TGTGCCAGCAGCTCAGGACAGAACTATGGCTACACCTTC; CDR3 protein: CASSSGQNYGYTF
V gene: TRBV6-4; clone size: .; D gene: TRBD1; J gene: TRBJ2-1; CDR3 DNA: TGTGCCAGCAGTCGATACGGACAGGCCGATTACAATGAGCAGTTCTTC; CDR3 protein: CASSRYGQADYNEQFF
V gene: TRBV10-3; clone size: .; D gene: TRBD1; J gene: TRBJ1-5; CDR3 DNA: TGTGCCATCGCCGACTCAGACAGGGGGCATCAGCCCCAGCATTTT; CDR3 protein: CAIADSDRGHQPQHF
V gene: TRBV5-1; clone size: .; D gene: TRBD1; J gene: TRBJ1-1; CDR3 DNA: TGCGCCAGCAGCTGGAGTGATACAGGGGGGAACACTGAAGCTTTCTTT; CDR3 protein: CASSWSDTGGNTEAFF
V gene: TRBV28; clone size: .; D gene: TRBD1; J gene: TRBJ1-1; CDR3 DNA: TGTGCCAGCTGGGACAGGGAGATAGCTTTCTTT; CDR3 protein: CASWDREIAFF
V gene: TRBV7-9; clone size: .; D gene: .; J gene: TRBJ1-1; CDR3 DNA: TGTGCCAGCAGCTTACCCGGACATGGGGGTGGGGTCGACACTGAAGCTTTCTTT; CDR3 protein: CASSLPGHGGGVDTEAFF
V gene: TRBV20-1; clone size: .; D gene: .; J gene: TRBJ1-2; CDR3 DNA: TGCAGTGCTAGTCGTCAGTACGGCTACACCTTC; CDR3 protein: CSASRQYGYTF
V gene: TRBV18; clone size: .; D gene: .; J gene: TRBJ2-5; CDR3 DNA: TGTGCCAGCTCACCGGAGGAGACCCAGTACTTC; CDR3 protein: CASSPEETQYF
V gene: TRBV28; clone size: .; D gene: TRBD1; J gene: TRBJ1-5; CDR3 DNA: TGTGCCAGCAGTCCTGGGACAGGCCTGAATCAGCCCCAGCATTTT; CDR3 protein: CASSPGTGLNQPQHF
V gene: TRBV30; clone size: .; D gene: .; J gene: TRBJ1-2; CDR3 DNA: TGTGCCTGGAGTATGATAATTAACTATGGCTACACCTTC; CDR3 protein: CAWSMIINYGYTF
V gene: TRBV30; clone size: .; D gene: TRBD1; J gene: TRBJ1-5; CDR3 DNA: TGTGCCTGGGATAGGACAGGGAGACAGCCCCAGCATTTT; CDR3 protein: CAWDRTGRQPQHF
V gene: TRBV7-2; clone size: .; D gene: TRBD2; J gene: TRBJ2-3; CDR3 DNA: TGTGCCAGCAGCCTTACTAGCGGGGCCAGCACAGATACGCAGTATTTT; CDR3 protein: CASSLTSGASTDTQYF
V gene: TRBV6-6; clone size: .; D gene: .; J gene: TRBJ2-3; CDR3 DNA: TGTGCCAGCAGTCCGCCCGGGACACTAATCAGCACAGATACGCAGTATTTT; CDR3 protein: CASSPPGTLISTDTQYF
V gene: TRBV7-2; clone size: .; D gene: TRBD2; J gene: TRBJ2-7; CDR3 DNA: TGTGCCAGCAGCCAGCGGTCGGGGACTACCTCCTACGAGCAGTACTTC; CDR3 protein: CASSQRSGTTSYEQYF
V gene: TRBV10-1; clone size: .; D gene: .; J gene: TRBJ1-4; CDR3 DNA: TGCGCCAGCAGTGGGATGGATTTAAAACTGTTTTTT; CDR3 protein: CASSGMDLKLFF
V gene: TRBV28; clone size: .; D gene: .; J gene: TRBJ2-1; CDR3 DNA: TGTGCCAGCAGTTTATCTTCAGACGAGCAGTTCTTC; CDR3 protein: CASSLSSDEQFF
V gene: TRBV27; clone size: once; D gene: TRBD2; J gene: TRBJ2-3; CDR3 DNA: TGTGCCAGCAGTAGCGGACTAGCGGTTTCCCCAGATACGCAGTATTTT; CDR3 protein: CASSSGLAVSPDTQYF
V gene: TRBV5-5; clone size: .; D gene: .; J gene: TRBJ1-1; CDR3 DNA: TGTGCCAGCAGCTTGGGGGTCTCCCTGAACACTGAAGCTTTCTTT; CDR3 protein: CASSLGVSLNTEAFF
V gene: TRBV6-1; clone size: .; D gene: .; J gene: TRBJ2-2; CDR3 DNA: TGTGCCAGCAGTGATTCGGGACGGCAGAACACCGGGGAGCTGTTTTTT; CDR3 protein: CASSDSGRQNTGELFF
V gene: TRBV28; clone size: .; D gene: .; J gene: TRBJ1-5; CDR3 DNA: TGTGCCAGCAGTTTTTGGGGGGGGAGCAATCAGCCCCAGCATTTT; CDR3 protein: CASSFWGGSNQPQHF
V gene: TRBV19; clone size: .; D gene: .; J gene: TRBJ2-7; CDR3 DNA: TGTGCCAGTAGTATGTCCGGATACTACGAGCAGTACTTC; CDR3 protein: CASSMSGYYEQYF
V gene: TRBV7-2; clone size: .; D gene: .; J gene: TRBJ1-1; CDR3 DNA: TGTGCCAGCAGAGGGCGTTGGGAAGCTTTCTTT; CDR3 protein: CASRGRWEAFF
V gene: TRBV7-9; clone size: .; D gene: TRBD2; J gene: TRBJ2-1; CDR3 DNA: TGTGCCAGCAGCCCTAGCGGTTTCTCCTACAATGAGCAGTTCTTC; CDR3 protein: CASSPSGFSYNEQFF
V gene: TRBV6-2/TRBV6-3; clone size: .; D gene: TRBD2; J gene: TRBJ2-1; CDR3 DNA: TGTGCCAGCAGTTACTCGCCCCCTAGCGGAGTTTACAATGAGCAGTTCTTC; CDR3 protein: CASSYSPPSGVYNEQFF
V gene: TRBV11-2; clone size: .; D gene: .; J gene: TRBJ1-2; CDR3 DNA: TGTGCCAGCAGCCCCTTACAGGGCTATCCTAACTATGGCTACACCTTC; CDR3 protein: CASSPLQGYPNYGYTF
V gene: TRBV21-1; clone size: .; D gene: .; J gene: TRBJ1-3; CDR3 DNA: TGTGCCAGCAGCAAAGCGAGGGTGTCGGGAAACACCATATATTTT; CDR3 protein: CASSKARVSGNTIYF
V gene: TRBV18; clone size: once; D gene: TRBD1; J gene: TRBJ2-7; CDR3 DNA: TGTGCCAGCTCACCCGGGACAGGGTCCTACGAGCAGTACTTC; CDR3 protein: CASSPGTGSYEQYF
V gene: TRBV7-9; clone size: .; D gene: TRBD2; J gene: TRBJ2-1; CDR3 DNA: TGTGCCAGCAGCCACCCGGGACTAGGGTTCAATGAGCAGTTCTTC; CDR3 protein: CASSHPGLGFNEQFF